One T cell receptor beta chain is described in this entry. The antigen remains unidentified. The sample belongs to a study of post-analysis software for immune sequencing data. Study in general: Courses of disease covered relapsing-remitting, secondary progressive and progressive-relapsing multiple sclerosis.

General study results and limits: Clustering by F measure revealed strong co-clustering among samples prepared together in one batch. The study found significantly lower normalized Chao1 diversity in multiple sclerosis patients than in controls. There were five TRBV segments more frequent in patients than controls, and TRBV5-6, TRBV5-1 and TRBV20-1 were among them.

Unique molecular identifiers were present in the TCR beta cDNA libraries. Input populations of about 0.9 to 10 million T cells gave rise to a few hundred thousand cDNA molecules. TCRdb reprocessed the PCR reads via MiXCR and lists one record per CDR3 protein. The repertoire consists of roughly 570,000 distinct CDR3 sequences, with roughly 34% occurring once and the leading ten covering less than 6%. Germline V gene data show CDR1 as MNHNS and CDR2 as SASEGT. Trimming left V 0 bases short and J 5 bases short, with 4 bases between. The CDR3 sequence is 12 residues long. The J gene is TRBJ2-5, the V gene TRBV6-1; D not resolved. The TCR originated in a girl under 18 with multiple sclerosis. Source material: blood. The CDR3 spells CASSEAHETQYF. The CDR3 region has the DNA TGTGCCAGCAGTGAAGCTCACGAGACCCAGTACTTC.